Sequencing of this TCR beta chain was carried out in a study of T cell responses to AZD1222 COVID-19 vaccine. Overall study findings and caveats: The donor group comprised mostly white British people and more females; the analysis possibly underestimated clonal diversity.

The J segment lost 12 bases and the V segment lost 3 bases, leaving 8 bases of the junction unmatched. The CDR3 is 13 amino acids. The germline V gene encodes CDR1 SGHTA and CDR2 FQGNSA. Sequencing was performed with immunoSEQ multiplex PCR; in TCRdb, only in-frame clones are kept and a portion is missing. The table has 100,000 to 150,000 clones, 92% seen once. As concerns this clone: The antigen remains unidentified.

The clonotype comes from an adult who received the AZD1222 COVID-19 vaccine. V is TRBV7-2 and J is TRBJ1-2; TRBD1 matches at 9 bases. The sequenced sample was peripheral blood, obtained 28 days after the second AZD1222 dose. The CDR3 sequence: CASSFYGTGLHTF. CDR3 in DNA: TGTGCCAGCAGCTTCTACGGGACAGGGCTCCACACCTTC.